This TCR beta chain was documented in a study of control samples from healthy donors and cancer patients. Method: immunoSEQ multiplex PCR; TCRdb's copy keeps in-frame clones and lacks some. Of about 140,000 clones in the sample, about 85% are singletons; the top ten hold around 10%. Trimming shortened V by 5 bases and J by 1 base, and 14 bases separated the two germline ends. Germline V CDR1 and CDR2: KGHSH, LQKENI. The CDR3 runs to 15 residues. Sample: blood. This chain uses TRBV18 with TRBJ1-1, with D perhaps matching TRBD1 (5 bases). The TCR sequence derives from a woman aged 25-40 years in good health. The CDR3, as DNA: TGTGCCAGCTCAACCCGGGACCCCCAGAACACTGAAGCTTTCTTT. Encoded protein: CASSTRDPQNTEAFF.